A selection of T cell receptor beta chains follows, all from one sample in a study of neoadjuvant anti-PD-1 for oral cavity cancer. Data came from immunoSEQ multiplex PCR; TCRdb stores just in-frame clones and leaves some out. The data hold just over 14,000 clones, with roughly three quarters observed a single time. The sample in question was PBMCs, obtained before nivolumab (anti-PD-1) treatment. The receptor source for this set is a person aged 35 to 85 with oral cavity squamous cell carcinoma. The CDR3 runs from the conserved cysteine through the conserved F or W. The D gene is left open where the match is weak. Size values are once, few and many counts, or a class for expanded clones, and some rows have none.

J gene: TRBJ1-4
clone size: NA
V gene: TRBV25-1
D gene: TRBD1
CDR3 protein: CASTAVGPQGGEKLFF
CDR3 DNA: TGTGCCAGCACAGCAGTGGGCCCCCAGGGGGGTGAAAAACTGTTTTTT

J gene: TRBJ2-6
clone size: NA
V gene: TRBV30
D gene: NA
CDR3 protein: CAWSGPGPVLTF
CDR3 DNA: TGTGCCTGGTCGGGACCCGGACCCGTCCTGACTTTC

J gene: TRBJ1-5
clone size: NA
V gene: TRBV2
D gene: NA
CDR3 protein: CASSERRRTSQPQHF
CDR3 DNA: TGTGCCAGCAGTGAAAGGCGGAGGACCAGTCAGCCCCAGCATTTT

J gene: TRBJ1-2
clone size: once
V gene: TRBV6-6
D gene: NA
CDR3 protein: CASSGDTSGYGYTF
CDR3 DNA: TGTGCCAGCAGCGGGGACACCTCGGGCTATGGCTACACCTTC

J gene: TRBJ2-7
clone size: few
V gene: TRBV10-1
D gene: TRBD2
CDR3 protein: CASSGGHGAGPGYEQYF
CDR3 DNA: TGCGCCAGCAGTGGGGGTCATGGAGCGGGACCCGGCTACGAGCAGTACTTC

J gene: TRBJ2-7
clone size: NA
V gene: TRBV6-5
D gene: NA
CDR3 protein: CASSYVGAGEQYF
CDR3 DNA: TGTGCCAGCAGTTACGTGGGGGCCGGCGAGCAGTACTTC

J gene: TRBJ2-7
clone size: NA
V gene: TRBV28
D gene: TRBD1
CDR3 protein: CASTQSGGQGYEQYF
CDR3 DNA: TGTGCCAGCACCCAATCGGGTGGACAGGGCTACGAGCAGTACTTC

J gene: TRBJ1-2
clone size: NA
V gene: TRBV7-9
D gene: TRBD1
CDR3 protein: CASSLAGDRGRSGYTF
CDR3 DNA: TGTGCCAGCAGCTTAGCGGGGGACAGGGGGAGGAGTGGCTACACCTTC

J gene: TRBJ2-7
clone size: NA
V gene: TRBV19
D gene: TRBD2
CDR3 protein: CASSIGASGGPLSYEQYF
CDR3 DNA: TGTGCCAGTAGTATCGGGGCTAGCGGGGGCCCTCTCTCCTACGAGCAGTACTTC

J gene: TRBJ2-3
clone size: NA
V gene: TRBV11-2
D gene: TRBD2
CDR3 protein: CASSRGTSGLTDTQYF
CDR3 DNA: TGTGCCAGCAGCCGAGGGACTAGCGGACTCACAGATACGCAGTATTTT

J gene: TRBJ2-1
clone size: NA
V gene: TRBV27
D gene: NA
CDR3 protein: CASSSIRDVSSYNEQFF
CDR3 DNA: TGTGCCAGCAGTTCCATAAGGGACGTAAGCTCCTACAATGAGCAGTTCTTC

J gene: TRBJ2-5
clone size: NA
V gene: TRBV10-2
D gene: TRBD2
CDR3 protein: CASSDPAGGRETQYF
CDR3 DNA: TGCGCCAGCAGTGACCCAGCGGGGGGGCGAGAGACCCAGTACTTC

J gene: TRBJ2-2
clone size: NA
V gene: TRBV7-3
D gene: NA
CDR3 protein: CASSFSGGASGELFF
CDR3 DNA: TGTGCCAGCAGCTTCTCCGGTGGTGCCAGCGGGGAGCTGTTTTTT

J gene: TRBJ2-7
clone size: NA
V gene: TRBV27
D gene: NA
CDR3 protein: CASSTGWTYEQYF
CDR3 DNA: TGTGCCAGCAGTACTGGGTGGACCTACGAGCAGTACTTC

J gene: TRBJ2-1
clone size: NA
V gene: TRBV5-1
D gene: TRBD2
CDR3 protein: CASSPTSGRANEQFF
CDR3 DNA: TGCGCCAGCAGTCCTACTAGCGGGAGGGCCAATGAGCAGTTCTTC

J gene: TRBJ2-4
clone size: NA
V gene: TRBV7-8
D gene: NA
CDR3 protein: CASSPRRLLAKNIQYF
CDR3 DNA: TGTGCCAGCAGCCCCCGGCGCCTTTTAGCCAAAAACATTCAGTACTTC

J gene: TRBJ1-1
clone size: NA
V gene: TRBV7-3
D gene: NA
CDR3 protein: CASSVDTGHPEAFF
CDR3 DNA: TGTGCCAGCAGCGTAGATACAGGACACCCTGAAGCTTTCTTT

J gene: TRBJ1-5
clone size: NA
V gene: TRBV30
D gene: NA
CDR3 protein: CAWSDSDRRNQPQHF
CDR3 DNA: TGTGCCTGGAGTGACAGCGACAGGAGGAATCAGCCCCAGCATTTT

J gene: TRBJ2-7
clone size: NA
V gene: TRBV4-1
D gene: NA
CDR3 protein: CASSQASVGTYEQYF
CDR3 DNA: TGCGCCAGCAGCCAAGCCTCGGTCGGAACCTACGAGCAGTACTTC

J gene: TRBJ2-1
clone size: NA
V gene: TRBV5-8
D gene: TRBD2
CDR3 protein: CARRAGSSYNEQFF
CDR3 DNA: TGTGCCAGGAGAGCGGGAAGCTCCTACAATGAGCAGTTCTTC

J gene: TRBJ2-1
clone size: NA
V gene: TRBV5-5
D gene: TRBD2
CDR3 protein: CASTTPQGRGGLGSQKQFF
CDR3 DNA: TGTGCCAGCACCACCCCCCAGGGGCGGGGGGGCCTCGGATCCCAGAAGCAGTTCTTC

J gene: TRBJ1-4
clone size: few
V gene: TRBV5-1
D gene: NA
CDR3 protein: CASSPQTLGNEKLFF
CDR3 DNA: TGCGCCAGCAGCCCCCAGACCCTCGGTAATGAAAAACTGTTTTTT

J gene: TRBJ1-5
clone size: few
V gene: TRBV6-1
D gene: TRBD1
CDR3 protein: CASTDAQGARQPQHF
CDR3 DNA: TGTGCCAGCACCGACGCACAGGGGGCGCGACAGCCCCAGCATTTT

J gene: TRBJ1-1
clone size: NA
V gene: TRBV5-1
D gene: NA
CDR3 protein: CASSFGGEGTEAFF
CDR3 DNA: TGCGCCAGCAGCTTCGGTGGTGAGGGTACTGAAGCTTTCTTT

J gene: TRBJ2-3
clone size: NA
V gene: TRBV19
D gene: TRBD2
CDR3 protein: CASFYIKLAGGTTSTDTQYF
CDR3 DNA: TGTGCCAGCTTCTATATTAAACTAGCGGGGGGAACCACTAGCACAGATACGCAGTATTTT

J gene: TRBJ1-1
clone size: NA
V gene: TRBV7-8
D gene: NA
CDR3 protein: CASSLEVENTEAFF
CDR3 DNA: TGTGCCAGCAGCTTAGAGGTTGAGAACACTGAAGCTTTCTTT

J gene: TRBJ2-5
clone size: NA
V gene: TRBV5-1
D gene: NA
CDR3 protein: CASGPYPGAETQYF
CDR3 DNA: TGCGCCAGCGGGCCTTATCCCGGGGCCGAGACCCAGTACTTC

J gene: TRBJ1-2
clone size: NA
V gene: TRBV6-5
D gene: TRBD1
CDR3 protein: CASSYGTANYGYTF
CDR3 DNA: TGTGCCAGCAGTTACGGGACAGCTAACTATGGCTACACCTTC

J gene: TRBJ2-7
clone size: once
V gene: TRBV28
D gene: NA
CDR3 protein: CASSLWDSLREQYF
CDR3 DNA: TGTGCCAGCAGTTTATGGGACTCCCTCCGCGAGCAGTACTTC

J gene: TRBJ1-2
clone size: NA
V gene: TRBV11-2
D gene: NA
CDR3 protein: CASSLARGGYGYTF
CDR3 DNA: TGTGCCAGCAGCTTAGCGAGGGGGGGTTATGGCTACACCTTC

J gene: TRBJ2-3
clone size: NA
V gene: TRBV29-1
D gene: NA
CDR3 protein: CSVEDLTDTQYF
CDR3 DNA: TGCAGCGTTGAAGACCTCACAGATACGCAGTATTTT

J gene: TRBJ2-3
clone size: once
V gene: TRBV4-1
D gene: TRBD1
CDR3 protein: CASSQFRTGGIDTQYF
CDR3 DNA: TGCGCCAGCAGCCAATTCCGGACAGGGGGCATAGATACGCAGTATTTT

J gene: TRBJ2-7
clone size: NA
V gene: TRBV19
D gene: NA
CDR3 protein: CASSLQGGHSYEQYF
CDR3 DNA: TGTGCCAGTAGTTTACAGGGCGGGCACTCCTACGAGCAGTACTTC

J gene: TRBJ1-3
clone size: large
V gene: TRBV9
D gene: NA
CDR3 protein: CASSVGGRNTIYF
CDR3 DNA: TGTGCCAGCAGCGTAGGGGGGCGAAACACCATATATTTT

J gene: TRBJ2-5
clone size: few
V gene: TRBV28
D gene: TRBD1
CDR3 protein: CASSSGQGIDETQYF
CDR3 DNA: TGTGCCAGCAGTTCGGGACAGGGGATCGATGAGACCCAGTACTTC

J gene: TRBJ1-5
clone size: NA
V gene: TRBV10-3
D gene: NA
CDR3 protein: CAISPDGARQPQHF
CDR3 DNA: TGTGCCATCAGTCCTGACGGGGCCCGTCAGCCCCAGCATTTT

J gene: TRBJ2-1
clone size: NA
V gene: TRBV7-9
D gene: NA
CDR3 protein: CASSPPGTNEQFF
CDR3 DNA: TGTGCCAGCAGCCCCCCCGGTACTAATGAGCAGTTCTTC

J gene: TRBJ1-3
clone size: medium-sized
V gene: TRBV6-1
D gene: TRBD1
CDR3 protein: CAGRLETGQNTIYF
CDR3 DNA: TGTGCCGGCCGTCTCGAGACAGGGCAAAACACCATATATTTT

J gene: TRBJ1-2
clone size: NA
V gene: TRBV7-3
D gene: NA
CDR3 protein: CASSTTGRGGYTF
CDR3 DNA: TGTGCCAGCAGCACAACAGGGAGAGGTGGCTACACCTTC

J gene: TRBJ2-3
clone size: few
V gene: TRBV5-4
D gene: TRBD2
CDR3 protein: CASSLEAGVGVADTQYF
CDR3 DNA: TGTGCCAGCAGCTTGGAAGCGGGAGTAGGCGTGGCAGATACGCAGTATTTT

J gene: TRBJ1-1
clone size: once
V gene: TRBV30
D gene: NA
CDR3 protein: CARRGWGRNEVEF
CDR3 DNA: TGTGCCCGGCGGGGGTGGGGCCGGAATGAGGTCGAATTT

J gene: TRBJ2-5
clone size: NA
V gene: TRBV13
D gene: NA
CDR3 protein: CASSLVWANQETQYF
CDR3 DNA: TGTGCCAGCAGCTTAGTTTGGGCGAACCAAGAGACCCAGTACTTC

J gene: TRBJ2-7
clone size: once
V gene: TRBV10-3
D gene: NA
CDR3 protein: CAIRPSPGPLYEQYF
CDR3 DNA: TGTGCCATCAGACCCTCGCCAGGGCCCCTCTACGAGCAGTACTTC

J gene: TRBJ2-7
clone size: NA
V gene: TRBV5-6
D gene: NA
CDR3 protein: CASSLTGRGVRFYEQYF
CDR3 DNA: TGTGCCAGCAGCTTGACGGGGAGAGGTGTCAGATTCTACGAGCAGTACTTC

J gene: TRBJ1-2
clone size: NA
V gene: TRBV30
D gene: NA
CDR3 protein: CAWNPTVGGGYTF
CDR3 DNA: TGTGCCTGGAATCCCACAGTGGGCGGTGGCTACACCTTC

J gene: TRBJ1-1
clone size: NA
V gene: TRBV4-1
D gene: NA
CDR3 protein: CASSQGQFKNTEAFF
CDR3 DNA: TGCGCCAGCAGCCAGGGGCAATTTAAGAACACTGAAGCTTTCTTT

J gene: TRBJ1-6
clone size: few
V gene: TRBV9
D gene: TRBD1
CDR3 protein: CASSTTGTVNSPLHF
CDR3 DNA: TGTGCCAGCAGCACCACCGGGACAGTCAATTCACCCCTCCACTTT

J gene: TRBJ2-2
clone size: few
V gene: TRBV11-1
D gene: TRBD1
CDR3 protein: CASSSLTGGLPGELFF
CDR3 DNA: TGTGCCAGCAGCTCGTTAACAGGGGGCCTCCCCGGGGAGCTGTTTTTT

J gene: TRBJ2-1
clone size: NA
V gene: TRBV5-1
D gene: NA
CDR3 protein: CASSDPSSYNEQFF
CDR3 DNA: TGCGCCAGCAGTGATCCGAGCTCCTACAATGAGCAGTTCTTC

J gene: TRBJ1-2
clone size: few
V gene: TRBV13
D gene: NA
CDR3 protein: CASSLEGGISSGYTF
CDR3 DNA: TGTGCCAGCAGCTTAGAGGGCGGGATATCCTCTGGCTACACCTTC

J gene: TRBJ2-3
clone size: NA
V gene: TRBV5-1
D gene: TRBD1
CDR3 protein: CASSLDGTGASWEAQYF
CDR3 DNA: TGCGCCAGCAGCTTGGACGGGACAGGGGCCAGTTGGGAGGCGCAGTATTTT

J gene: TRBJ2-1
clone size: NA
V gene: TRBV7-3
D gene: TRBD2
CDR3 protein: CASSSWASGSEQFF
CDR3 DNA: TGTGCCAGCAGCTCCTGGGCTAGCGGGAGTGAGCAGTTCTTC

J gene: TRBJ2-1
clone size: large
V gene: TRBV4-2
D gene: NA
CDR3 protein: CASSQDLLAFIYNEQFF
CDR3 DNA: TGTGCCAGCAGCCAAGATTTGCTAGCCTTCATTTACAATGAGCAGTTCTTC

J gene: TRBJ2-1
clone size: NA
V gene: TRBV5-5
D gene: NA
CDR3 protein: CASSLDGHAYNEQFF
CDR3 DNA: TGTGCCAGCAGCCTGGACGGACACGCTTACAATGAGCAGTTCTTC